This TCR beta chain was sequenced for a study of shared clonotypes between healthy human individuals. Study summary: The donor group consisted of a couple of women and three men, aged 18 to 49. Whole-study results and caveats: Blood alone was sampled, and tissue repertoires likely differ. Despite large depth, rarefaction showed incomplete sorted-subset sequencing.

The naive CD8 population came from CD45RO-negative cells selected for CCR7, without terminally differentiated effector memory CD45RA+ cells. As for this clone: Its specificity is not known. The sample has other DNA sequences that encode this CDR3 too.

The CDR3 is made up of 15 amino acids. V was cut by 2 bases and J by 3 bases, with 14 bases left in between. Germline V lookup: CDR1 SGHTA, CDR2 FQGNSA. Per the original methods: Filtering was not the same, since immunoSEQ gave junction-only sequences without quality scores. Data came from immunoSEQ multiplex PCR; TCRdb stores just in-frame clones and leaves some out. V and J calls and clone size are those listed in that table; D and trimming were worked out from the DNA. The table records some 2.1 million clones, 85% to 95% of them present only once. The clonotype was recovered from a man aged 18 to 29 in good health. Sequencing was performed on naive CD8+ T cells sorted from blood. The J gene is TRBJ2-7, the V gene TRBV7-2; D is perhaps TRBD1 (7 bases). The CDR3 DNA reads TGTGCCAGCAGCTTAAAAGGTCAGGGGGGCTACGAGCAGTACTTC. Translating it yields CASSLKGQGGYEQYF.